This paragraph reports one T cell receptor (beta chain). This specimen comes from a study of blood T cell repertoires in COVID-19. TCRdb's table, derived via immunoSEQ multiplex PCR, lists solely in-frame clones and lacks some. The sample holds approximately 100,000 clones, 84% seen once. This CDR3 is 17 amino acids long. Germline CDR1 is MRHNA and CDR2 is SNTAGT. The junction had 9 bases not matched to a gene; V was cut back by 5 bases and J by 0 bases. The specimen was peripheral blood. The genes are TRBV6-4 and TRBJ2-4; 8 bases line up with TRBD1. The origin of this receptor is a human donor in a cohort sampled during active COVID-19. CDR3 residues: CASSLPQTGAAKNIQYF. The CDR3 DNA sequence: TGTGCCAGCAGTTTACCCCAGACAGGGGCAGCCAAAAACATTCAGTACTTC.